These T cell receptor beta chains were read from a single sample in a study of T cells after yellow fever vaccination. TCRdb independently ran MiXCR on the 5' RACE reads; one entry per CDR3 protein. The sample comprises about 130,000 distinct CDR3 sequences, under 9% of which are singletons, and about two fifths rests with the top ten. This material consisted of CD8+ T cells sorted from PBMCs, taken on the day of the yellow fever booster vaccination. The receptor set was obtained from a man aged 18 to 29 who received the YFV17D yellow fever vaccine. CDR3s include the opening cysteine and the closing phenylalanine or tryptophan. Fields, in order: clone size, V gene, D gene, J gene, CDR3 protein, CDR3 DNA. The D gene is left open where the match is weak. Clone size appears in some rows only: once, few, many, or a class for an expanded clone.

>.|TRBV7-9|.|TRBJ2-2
CASSRQGGGTGELFF
TGTGCCAGCAGCCGCCAGGGGGGAGGAACCGGGGAGCTGTTTTTT
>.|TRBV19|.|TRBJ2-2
CASSPGWGAAGELFF
TGTGCCAGTAGCCCTGGGTGGGGGGCCGCCGGGGAGCTGTTTTTT
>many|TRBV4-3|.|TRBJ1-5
CASSQDRTGYEPQHF
TGCGCCAGCAGCCAAGATCGGACTGGGTATGAGCCCCAGCATTTT
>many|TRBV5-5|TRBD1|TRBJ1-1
CASSPPQGAGEAFF
TGTGCCAGCAGCCCCCCACAGGGGGCAGGTGAAGCTTTCTTT
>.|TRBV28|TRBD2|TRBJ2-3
CASSSASSGGSTDTQYF
TGTGCCAGCAGTTCAGCCTCTAGCGGGGGGAGCACAGATACGCAGTATTTT
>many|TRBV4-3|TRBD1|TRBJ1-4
CASSQGTGVNEKLFF
TGCGCCAGCAGCCAGGGGACAGGCGTTAATGAAAAACTGTTTTTT
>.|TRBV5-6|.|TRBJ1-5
CASSLGSGVQPQHF
TGTGCCAGCAGCTTGGGCTCGGGGGTGCAGCCCCAGCATTTT
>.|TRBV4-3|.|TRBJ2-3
CASSQLLMGATDTQYF
TGCGCCAGCAGCCAGCTTCTTATGGGGGCCACAGATACGCAGTATTTT
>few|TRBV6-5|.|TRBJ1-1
CASNVADSLNTEAFF
TGTGCCAGCAACGTAGCTGACAGTTTGAACACTGAAGCTTTCTTT
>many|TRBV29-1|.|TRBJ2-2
CSVTTNTGELFF
TGCAGCGTTACTACGAACACCGGGGAGCTGTTTTTT
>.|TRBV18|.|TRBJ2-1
CASSPPRVGLDYNEQFF
TGTGCCAGCTCACCACCTAGGGTAGGGCTCGATTACAATGAGCAGTTCTTC
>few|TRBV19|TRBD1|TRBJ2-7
CASSREGQSYEQYF
TGTGCCAGTAGTCGCGAGGGACAGAGCTACGAGCAGTACTTC
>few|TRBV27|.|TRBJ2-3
CASSLWGGGTDTQYF
TGTGCCAGCAGTTTATGGGGTGGAGGGACAGATACGCAGTATTTT
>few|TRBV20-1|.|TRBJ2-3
CSATITDTQYF
TGCAGTGCTACCATCACAGATACGCAGTATTTT
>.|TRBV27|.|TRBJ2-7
CASSLSWGSHEQYF
TGTGCCAGCAGTTTATCGTGGGGGTCCCACGAGCAGTACTTC
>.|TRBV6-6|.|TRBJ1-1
CASSYSGQGRAFF
TGTGCCAGCAGTTACTCCGGGCAGGGTAGGGCTTTCTTT
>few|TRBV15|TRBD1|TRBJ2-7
CATRRPGTGNLDEQYF
TGTGCCACCAGGAGACCCGGGACAGGGAATTTGGACGAGCAGTACTTC
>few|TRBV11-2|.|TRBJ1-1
CASSIALQMNTEAFF
TGTGCCAGCAGCATAGCCTTACAAATGAACACTGAAGCTTTCTTT
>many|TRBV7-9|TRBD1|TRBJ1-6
CASSVDRGNSPLHF
TGTGCCAGCAGCGTAGACAGGGGCAATTCACCCCTCCACTTT
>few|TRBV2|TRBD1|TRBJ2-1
CASSVGQGVDEQFF
TGTGCCAGCAGTGTAGGACAGGGAGTGGATGAGCAGTTCTTC
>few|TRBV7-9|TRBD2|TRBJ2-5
CASSPPLTPGLAEETQYF
TGTGCCAGCAGCCCCCCGCTCACTCCGGGACTAGCAGAGGAGACCCAGTACTTC
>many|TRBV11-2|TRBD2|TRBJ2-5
CASSPAGGRYQETQYF
TGTGCCAGCAGCCCGGCGGGGGGGCGGTACCAAGAGACCCAGTACTTC
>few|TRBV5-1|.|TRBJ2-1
CASKDTKTYNEQFF
TGCGCCAGCAAAGACACAAAGACCTACAATGAGCAGTTCTTC
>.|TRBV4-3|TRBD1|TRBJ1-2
CASSQDQRGRLHGYTF
TGCGCCAGCAGCCAAGATCAAAGGGGGCGTCTGCATGGCTACACCTTC
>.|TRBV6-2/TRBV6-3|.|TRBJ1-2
CASSYGGRGNGYTF
TGTGCCAGCAGTTACGGCGGCAGGGGCAACGGCTACACCTTC
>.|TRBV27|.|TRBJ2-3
CASSYEITSTDTQYF
TGTGCCAGCAGTTATGAGATAACTAGCACAGATACGCAGTATTTT
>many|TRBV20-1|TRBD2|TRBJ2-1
CSASSGTSGGAWEQFF
TGCAGTGCTAGCTCCGGGACTAGCGGGGGGGCCTGGGAGCAGTTCTTC
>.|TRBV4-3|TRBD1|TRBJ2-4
CASNRGLILAKNIQYF
TGCGCCAGCAACAGGGGGCTTATACTAGCCAAAAACATTCAGTACTTC
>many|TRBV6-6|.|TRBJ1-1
CASSYSGGVTEAFF
TGTGCCAGCAGTTACTCCGGGGGAGTCACTGAAGCTTTCTTT